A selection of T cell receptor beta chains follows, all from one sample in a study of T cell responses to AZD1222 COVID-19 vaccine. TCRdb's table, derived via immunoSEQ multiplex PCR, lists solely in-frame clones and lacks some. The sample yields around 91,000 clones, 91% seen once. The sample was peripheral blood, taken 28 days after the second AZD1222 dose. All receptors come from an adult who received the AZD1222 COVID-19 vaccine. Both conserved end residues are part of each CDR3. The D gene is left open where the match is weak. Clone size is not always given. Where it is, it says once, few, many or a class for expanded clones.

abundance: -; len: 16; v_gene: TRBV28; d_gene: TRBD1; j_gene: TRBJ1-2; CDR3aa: CASRGQGGRPNYGYTF; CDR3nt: TGTGCCAGCAGAGGACAGGGGGGGCGCCCTAACTATGGCTACACCTTC
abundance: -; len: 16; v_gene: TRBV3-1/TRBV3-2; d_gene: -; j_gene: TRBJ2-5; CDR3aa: CASSQDFGFDQETQYF; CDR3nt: TGTGCCAGCAGCCAAGATTTCGGATTTGATCAAGAGACCCAGTACTTC
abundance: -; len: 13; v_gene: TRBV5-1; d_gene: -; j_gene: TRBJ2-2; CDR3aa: CASSFPNTGELFF; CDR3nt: TGCGCCAGCAGTTTCCCGAACACCGGGGAGCTGTTTTTT
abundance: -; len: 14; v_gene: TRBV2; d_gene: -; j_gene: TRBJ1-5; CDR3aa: CASSGPNNNQPQHF; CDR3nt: TGTGCCAGCAGCGGGCCAAACAACAATCAGCCCCAGCATTTT
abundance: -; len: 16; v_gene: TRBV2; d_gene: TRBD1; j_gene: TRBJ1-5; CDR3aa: CASSEFLTGGSQPQHF; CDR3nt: TGTGCCAGCAGTGAATTTCTGACAGGGGGTAGTCAGCCCCAGCATTTT
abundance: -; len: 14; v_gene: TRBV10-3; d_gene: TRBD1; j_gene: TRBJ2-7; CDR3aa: CAISGTTGGGEQYF; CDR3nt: TGTGCCATCAGTGGAACTACAGGGGGCGGCGAGCAGTACTTC
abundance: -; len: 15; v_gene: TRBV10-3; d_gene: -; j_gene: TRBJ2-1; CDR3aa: CAISEQASSYNEQFF; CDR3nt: TGTGCCATCAGTGAGCAGGCGAGCTCCTACAATGAGCAGTTCTTC
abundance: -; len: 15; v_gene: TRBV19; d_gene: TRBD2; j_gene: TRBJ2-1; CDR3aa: CASSNIAGGYNEQFF; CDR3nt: TGTGCCAGTAGTAATATAGCGGGAGGCTACAATGAGCAGTTCTTC
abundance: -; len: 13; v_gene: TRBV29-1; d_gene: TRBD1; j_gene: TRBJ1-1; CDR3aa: CSGKGQLNTEAFF; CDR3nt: TGCAGCGGGAAGGGACAGTTGAACACTGAAGCTTTCTTT
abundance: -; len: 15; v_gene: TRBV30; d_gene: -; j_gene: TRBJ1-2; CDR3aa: CAWSHSTFGSYGYTF; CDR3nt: TGTGCCTGGAGCCACTCGACGTTCGGAAGCTATGGCTACACCTTC
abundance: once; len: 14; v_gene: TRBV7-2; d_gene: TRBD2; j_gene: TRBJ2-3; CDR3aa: CASSLAVAGATQYF; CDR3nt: TGTGCCAGCAGCTTAGCAGTAGCGGGAGCGACGCAGTATTTT
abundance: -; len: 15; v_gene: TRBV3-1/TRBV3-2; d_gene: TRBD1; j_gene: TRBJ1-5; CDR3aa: CASSSLQGSNQPQHF; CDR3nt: TGTGCCAGCAGCTCCCTACAGGGGAGCAATCAGCCCCAGCATTTT
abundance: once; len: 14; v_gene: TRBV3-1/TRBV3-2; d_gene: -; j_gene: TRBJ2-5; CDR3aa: CASSHSGSQETQYF; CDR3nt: TGTGCCAGCAGCCATAGCGGTTCTCAAGAGACCCAGTACTTC
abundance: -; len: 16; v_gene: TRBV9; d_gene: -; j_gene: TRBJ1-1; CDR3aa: CASSASEQRQYTEAFF; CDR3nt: TGTGCCAGCAGCGCTTCAGAACAGCGTCAATACACTGAAGCTTTCTTT
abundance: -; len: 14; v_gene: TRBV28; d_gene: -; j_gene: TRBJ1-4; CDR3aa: CASSLSGRNEKLFF; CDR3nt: TGTGCCAGCAGTTTATCAGGCAGGAATGAAAAACTGTTTTTT
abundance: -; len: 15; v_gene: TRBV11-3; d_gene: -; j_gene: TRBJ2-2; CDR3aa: CASSLDGGVPGELFF; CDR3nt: TGTGCCAGCAGCTTAGATGGGGGAGTTCCCGGGGAGCTGTTTTTT
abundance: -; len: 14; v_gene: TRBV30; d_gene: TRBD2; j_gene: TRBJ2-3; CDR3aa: CAWSLTSGTDTQYF; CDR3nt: TGTGCCTGGAGTTTGACTAGCGGGACAGATACGCAGTATTTT
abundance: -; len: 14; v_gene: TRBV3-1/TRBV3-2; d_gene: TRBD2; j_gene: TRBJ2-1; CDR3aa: CASSETAGVGEQFF; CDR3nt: TGTGCCAGCAGCGAAACAGCGGGAGTGGGTGAGCAGTTCTTC
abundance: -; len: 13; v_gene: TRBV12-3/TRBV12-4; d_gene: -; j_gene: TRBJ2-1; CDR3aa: CASLSGAYNEQFF; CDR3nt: TGTGCCAGCCTCTCCGGGGCGTACAATGAGCAGTTCTTC
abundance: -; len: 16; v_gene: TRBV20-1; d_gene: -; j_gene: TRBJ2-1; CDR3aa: CSASAPGVVSYNEQFF; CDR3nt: TGCAGTGCTAGTGCCCCAGGGGTTGTGTCCTACAATGAGCAGTTCTTC
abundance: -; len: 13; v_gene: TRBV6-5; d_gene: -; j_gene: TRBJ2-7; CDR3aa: CASRPQAPYEQYF; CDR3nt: TGTGCCAGCAGGCCGCAGGCTCCCTACGAGCAGTACTTC
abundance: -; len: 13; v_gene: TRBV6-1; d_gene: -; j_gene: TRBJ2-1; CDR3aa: CASSEGQGNEQFF; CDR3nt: TGTGCCAGCAGTGAAGGGCAGGGGAATGAGCAGTTCTTC
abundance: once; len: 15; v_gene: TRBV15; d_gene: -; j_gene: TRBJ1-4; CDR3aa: CATSSRTWGSEKLFF; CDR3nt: TGTGCCACCAGCTCTCGTACCTGGGGTTCCGAAAAACTGTTTTTT
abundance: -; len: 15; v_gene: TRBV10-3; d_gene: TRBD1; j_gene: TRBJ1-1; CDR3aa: CAIRDRASQNTEAFF; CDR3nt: TGTGCCATCCGGGACAGGGCATCCCAGAACACTGAAGCTTTCTTT